One and the same sample provided the 18 T cell receptor beta chains below, sequenced in a study of blood T cell repertoires in COVID-19. Assay used: immunoSEQ multiplex PCR; TCRdb lists only in-frame clones, some missing. The sample consists of more than 150,000 clones, 89% of them appearing once. Sample: peripheral blood. The source is a man in his sixties with acute or convalescent COVID-19.

J is TRBJ2-3 and V is TRBV7-9; TRBD2 aligns across 11 bases. Germline V gives CDR1 SEHNR, CDR2 FQNEAQ (reference sequence). V was clipped by 2 bases and J by 1 base; unmatched bases: 5. The CDR3 consists of 17 residues. CDR3 amino acids: CASSLSGLADRTDTQYF. The CDR3 nucleotides read TGTGCCAGCAGCTTATCGGGACTAGCGGACCGCACAGATACGCAGTATTTT.

The genes are TRBV6-6 and TRBJ1-1; a weak D match, TRBD1 (5 bases). This CDR3 has 14 amino acids. Trimming left V 2 bases short and J 0 bases short, with 7 bases between. Germline V lookup: CDR1 MNHNY, CDR2 SVGAGI (reference sequence). The CDR3 sequence: CASSYQGLNTEAFF. CDR3 DNA: TGTGCCAGCAGTTACCAGGGATTGAACACTGAAGCTTTCTTT.

The chain couples TRBV4-1 to TRBJ2-7; D not resolved. This CDR3 has 13 amino acids. The germline V gene encodes CDR1 MGHRA and CDR2 YSYEKL. Between the trimmed V and J ends, which lost 0 bases and 1 base, there was a span of 4 bases. In DNA form, the CDR3 reads TGCGCCAGCAGCCAAGAATTATCCTACGAGCAGTACTTC. Translating it yields CASSQELSYEQYF.

The chain couples TRBV9 to TRBJ2-3, with D tentatively TRBD2 (5 bases). CDR1 is SGDLS, CDR2 YYNGEE, per germline. V was clipped by 0 bases and J by 0 bases, with 11 bases between them. The CDR3 contains 16 residues. The CDR3 DNA follows: TGTGCCAGCAGCGTAGCCCCCCCGGGGAGCACAGATACGCAGTATTTT. Residues: CASSVAPPGSTDTQYF.

This rearrangement joins TRBV7-2 to TRBJ1-6; D unresolved. CDR1 SGHTA and CDR2 FQGNSA come from the germline V gene. The V end was cut by 1 base, the J end by 4 bases, with 8 bases between. The CDR3 consists of 15 residues. The CDR3 region is CASSLERRYNSPLHF. The CDR3 DNA reads as TGTGCCAGCAGCTTAGAGCGGCGGTATAATTCACCCCTCCACTTT. Complete variable domain (other parts from reference TRBV7-2 and TRBJ1-6): GAGVSQSPSNKVTEKGKDVELRCDPISGHTALYWYRQSLGQGLEFLIYFQGNSAPDKSGLPSDRFSAERTGGSVSTLTIQRTQQEDSAVYLCASSLERRYNSPLHFGNGTRLTVT.

The V call is TRBV5-5, the J call TRBJ2-2; D is undetermined. With 2 bases removed from V and 0 bases from J, the gap between germline ends came to 8 bases. CDR3 size: 15 residues. The germline V gene encodes CDR1 SGHKS and CDR2 YYEKEE (reference sequence). The CDR3 DNA follows: TGTGCCAGCAGCTTAGACATAACGAACACCGGGGAGCTGTTTTTT. Encoded protein: CASSLDITNTGELFF.

V gene TRBV27 combines with J gene TRBJ2-2; TRBD2 might be the D (7 bases). V was clipped by 2 bases and J by 0 bases, with 10 bases between them. Germline CDR1 MNHEY, CDR2 SMNVEV (reference sequence). The CDR3 runs 16 residues. The CDR3 loop reads CASSLGGAPNTGELFF. DNA for the CDR3: TGTGCCAGCAGTTTAGGGGGGGCTCCGAACACCGGGGAGCTGTTTTTT.

The rearrangement uses TRBV6-2 or TRBV6-3 and TRBJ2-7; 7 bases map to TRBD2. CDR1 and CDR2 (germline): MNHEY, SVGEGT. The CDR3 totals 17 residues. The V gene end was trimmed by 2 bases and the J gene end by 1 base; junction bases not matched to a gene: 11. CDR3 coding DNA: TGTGCCAGCAGTTACCGGAAACCGGGAGGCGGGTCCTACGAGCAGTACTTC. This codes for CASSYRKPGGGSYEQYF.

The chain uses TRBV6-5 and TRBJ1-1; no reliable D call. This CDR3 is built from 14 residues. With 6 bases removed from V and 6 bases from J, the gap between germline ends came to 17 bases. CDR1 and CDR2 from the germline V gene are MNHEY and SVGAGI. CDR3 loop: CASSPIRGMSEAFF. CDR3 bases: TGTGCCAGCAGCCCGATCAGAGGAATGTCTGAAGCTTTCTTT.

The genes are TRBV3-1 (or the pseudogene TRBV3-2) and TRBJ1-4; D not certain. The V end lost 1 base, the J end lost 5 bases, and 14 bases lay between the germline ends. Germline V lookup: CDR1 LGHDT, CDR2 YNNKEL (reference sequence). CDR3 length equals 16 residues. The CDR3 protein is CASSQVTGSGNEKLFF. The CDR3, as DNA: TGTGCCAGCAGCCAAGTCACCGGGAGTGGAAATGAAAAACTGTTTTTT.

This rearrangement joins TRBV18 to TRBJ1-2; 7 nucleotides agree with TRBD1. The V segment lost 5 bases and the J segment 5 bases; nucleotides outside the gene matches: 8. Germline V gives CDR1 KGHSH, CDR2 LQKENI. The CDR3 loop spans 14 amino acids. CDR3 in amino acids: CASSADGRGYGYTF. The CDR3 DNA follows: TGTGCCAGCTCAGCGGACGGCAGGGGGTATGGCTACACCTTC. The variable domain in full, completed from reference TRBV18 and TRBJ1-2, reads NAGVMQNPRHLVRRRGQEARLRCSPMKGHSHVYWYRQLPEEGLKFMVYLQKENIIDESGMPKERFSAEFPKEGPSILRIQQVVRGDSAAYFCASSADGRGYGYTFGSGTRLTVV.

J is TRBJ2-2 and V is TRBV24-1; D might be TRBD1 (6 bases). The CDR3 sequence is 15 residues long. Trimming pared 3 bases from V and 5 bases from J, leaving 12 bases between. CDR1 and CDR2 from the germline V gene are KGHDR and SFDVKD. The CDR3 coding sequence is TGTGCCACCAGTGATCCCGGGACACAAACCGGGGAGCTGTTTTTT. Amino acids: CATSDPGTQTGELFF.

The chain joins TRBV11-2 to TRBJ1-1; D may be TRBD1 (6 bases). Germline V gene sequence: CDR1 SGHAT, CDR2 FQNNGV. Trimming shortened V by 5 bases and J by 2 bases, and 15 bases separated the two germline ends. The CDR3 length is 15 residues. The CDR3 loop is CASSLRGGLNTEAFF. The CDR3 nucleotides are TGTGCCAGCAGCCTCCGCGGGGGCTTAAACACTGAAGCTTTCTTT.

This chain links TRBV6-5 with TRBJ1-1; D not certain. Germline loops: CDR1 MNHEY, CDR2 SVGAGI. The CDR3 spans 12 residues. V gave up 2 bases and J gave up 8 bases, with 9 bases separating them. Here the CDR3 reads CASSYAGSEAFF. In DNA, the CDR3 is TGTGCCAGCAGTTACGCCGGGTCAGAAGCTTTCTTT.

The V and J genes are TRBV7-9 and TRBJ1-5, with D possibly TRBD1 on 5 matching bases. V dropped 5 bases and J dropped 2 bases, with 16 bases sitting between them. Germline V gene data show CDR1 as SEHNR and CDR2 as FQNEAQ (reference sequence). The CDR3 totals 16 residues. The CDR3, as DNA: TGTGCCAGCAGCCAAGACAGTTATTTCGGCAATCAGCCCCAGCATTTT. Translation gives CASSQDSYFGNQPQHF.

The chain is built from TRBV7-9 and TRBJ2-2, with D possibly matching TRBD2 (5 bases). Trimming pared 1 base from V and 0 bases from J, leaving 6 bases between. CDR1 is SEHNR and CDR2 is FQNEAQ in the germline V gene (reference sequence). This CDR3 has 15 residues. The CDR3 DNA reads as TGTGCCAGCAGCTTAGGTAGCGCGAACACCGGGGAGCTGTTTTTT. It specifies CASSLGSANTGELFF.

The J gene is TRBJ2-1, the V gene TRBV6-5, with a tentative D call TRBD1 (5 bases). Trimming removed 6 bases from V and 2 bases from J, with 14 bases in between. This CDR3 is 15 amino acids long. Germline CDR1 is MNHEY and CDR2 is SVGAGI. The CDR3 DNA is TGTGCCAGCAGCGTCAGGGTAGTCGCCTACAATGAGCAGTTCTTC. It translates to CASSVRVVAYNEQFF.

This clone showed up just a few times. This chain connects TRBV5-1 to TRBJ1-3, with 9 bases aligning to TRBD1. CDR3 length: 17 residues. Trimming removed 4 bases from V and 2 bases from J; junction bases left unmatched: 10. Germline V gene sequence: CDR1 SGHRS, CDR2 YFSETQ. The CDR3 reads CASSPGQGNRPGNTIYF. CDR3 nucleotide sequence: TGCGCCAGCAGCCCGGGACAGGGAAATCGCCCTGGAAACACCATATATTTT.